This T cell receptor (beta chain) was sequenced for a study of CD8 T cells in Susac syndrome. The germline CDR1 and CDR2 sequences are SGHRS and YFSETQ. V was clipped by 4 bases and J by 4 bases, with 11 bases between them. CDR3 length equals 13 residues. cDNA came from about 0.5 to 1 ug RNA primed by random hexamers. TCRdb used MiXCR to reprocess the immunoSEQ multiplex PCR reads, holding one entry per CDR3 protein. Of 150,000 to 200,000 distinct CDR3 sequences listed, approximately 93% are singletons. The chain is built from TRBV5-1 and TRBJ2-5; D unresolved. The sequencing input was CD4+ T cells from PBMCs. This receptor was taken from a human donor with multiple sclerosis. The DNA for the CDR3 is TGCGCCAGCAGCCCCGGGTACAGAGAGACCCAGTACTTC. Translation: CASSPGYRETQYF.